The 23 T cell receptor beta chains listed next were all sequenced from one sample in a study of cytomegalovirus exposure and HLA in healthy donors (dated by TCRdb to 2016 to 2017). The library was produced with the immunoSEQ multiplex PCR assay. For the multiplex PCR, a mixture combining 60 forward primers for TCR Vbeta segments and 13 reverse primers for TCR Jbeta segments was used. Held by TCRdb, this immuneACCESS table contains in-frame sequences only and omits some clones. Under half of the omission traces to an unresolved V gene where checked; the cause of the rest is unknown. The sample table records around 190,000 clones. Jointly, the top ten make up about 1% of the sample. What was sequenced was PBMCs. The receptors derive from a woman aged 25 to 39 in good health and CMV-seropositive.

The chain carries TRBV4-3 and TRBJ1-1, with TRBD1 matching 8 bases. V lost 1 base to trimming and J lost 1 base; unmatched junction nucleotides: 8. In germline, CDR1 is LGHNA, CDR2 YSLEER. The CDR3 has 17 residues. CDR3 sequence: CASSQVRQGAWNTEAFF. DNA for the CDR3: TGCGCCAGCAGCCAAGTTCGGCAGGGGGCTTGGAACACTGAAGCTTTCTTT.

The chain combines TRBV16 with TRBJ1-1; D gene unclear. From germline, CDR1 is KGHSY and CDR2 FQNENV. CDR3 length: 15 residues. V dropped 4 bases and J dropped 8 bases, with 20 bases sitting between them. This chain's CDR3 is CASSPPGVLGSEAFF. As DNA, the CDR3 is TGTGCCAGCAGCCCCCCCGGGGTCCTCGGATCCGAAGCTTTCTTT.

V usage is TRBV28 and J usage is TRBJ2-7, with a possible D match to TRBD2 (5 bases). V was clipped by 7 bases and J by 2 bases, with 18 bases between them. The CDR3 length is 15 residues. Germline values: CDR1 MDHEN, CDR2 SYDVKM. The CDR3 protein is CASMTPSQQTYEQYF. Here the CDR3 DNA reads TGTGCCAGCATGACCCCTAGCCAGCAGACCTACGAGCAGTACTTC.

The J gene is TRBJ1-5, the V gene TRBV5-8; D may be TRBD1 (5 bases). CDR1 SGHTS and CDR2 YDEGEE come from the germline V gene. The CDR3 has 16 amino acids. Trimming pared 1 base from V and 6 bases from J, leaving 17 bases between. CDR3 region: CASSLPRTIVRQPQHF. The DNA of the CDR3 is TGTGCCAGCAGCTTGCCCCGGACAATCGTACGTCAGCCCCAGCATTTT. The full variable domain, rest sourced from reference TRBV5-8 and TRBJ1-5, is EAGVTQSPTHLIKTRGQQATLRCSPISGHTSVYWYQQALGLGLQFLLWYDEGEERNRGNFPPRFSGRQFPNYSSELNVNALELEDSALYLCASSLPRTIVRQPQHFGDGTRLSIL.

The J gene is TRBJ2-1, the V gene TRBV7-2; 7 nucleotides match TRBD2. The V and J ends lost 7 bases and 2 bases, in that order; junction bases with no gene match: 8. Per the germline V gene, CDR1 is SGHTA and CDR2 is FQGNSA. The CDR3 spans 15 residues. The CDR3 loop is CASTPWDYAYNEQFF. Here the CDR3 DNA reads TGTGCCAGCACCCCATGGGACTACGCCTACAATGAGCAGTTCTTC. Full variable domain (outside the CDR3, taken from reference TRBV7-2 and TRBJ2-1): GAGVSQSPSNKVTEKGKDVELRCDPISGHTALYWYRQSLGQGLEFLIYFQGNSAPDKSGLPSDRFSAERTGGSVSTLTIQRTQQEDSAVYLCASTPWDYAYNEQFFGPGTRLTVL.

The chain couples TRBV6-5 to TRBJ2-3, with D perhaps TRBD1 (5 bases). V was trimmed by 1 base and J by 7 bases, leaving 18 bases between them. CDR3 length: 16 amino acids. Germline lookup yields CDR1 MNHEY and CDR2 SVGAGI. The CDR3 sequence: CASSYFGQGATYTQYF. The CDR3 DNA is TGTGCCAGCAGTTACTTTGGGCAGGGTGCAACGTATACGCAGTATTTT.

This chain joins TRBV28 and TRBJ1-2; 9 nucleotides match TRBD1. J lost 8 bases, V lost 5 bases, and 9 bases had no gene match. This CDR3 region has 14 residues. Germline V gene sequence: CDR1 MDHEN, CDR2 SYDVKM. The CDR3 sequence: CASSIGQGKGGYTF. The DNA of the CDR3 is TGTGCCAGCAGTATAGGACAGGGGAAGGGCGGCTACACCTTC.

The V and J genes are TRBV19 and TRBJ2-3; no definite D call. Germline CDR1 and CDR2: LNHDA and SQIVND (reference sequence). V was pared by 4 bases and J by 1 base, with 15 bases between. The CDR3 runs to 16 residues. The CDR3 bases are TGTGCCAGTAGTAAGCCTATCGTCGGTGGCACAGATACGCAGTATTTT. Its protein product is CASSKPIVGGTDTQYF.

The rearrangement joins TRBV27 to TRBJ1-2; D call uncertain. This CDR3 has 15 amino acids. Germline V gene sequence: CDR1 MNHEY, CDR2 SMNVEV (reference sequence). V shed 5 bases and J shed 4 bases, with 17 bases lying between them. The CDR3 coding sequence is TGTGCCAGCAGTGCTTCAGGCCGGGGAGGCTATGGCTACACCTTC. The encoded protein is CASSASGRGGYGYTF.

This chain links TRBV11-2 with TRBJ2-1, with a possible D match to TRBD2 (6 bases). The germline V and J ends were trimmed by 5 bases and 6 bases, with 23 bases remaining between them. CDR1 and CDR2 from the germline V gene are SGHAT and FQNNGV. The CDR3 runs 17 residues. CDR3 residues: CASSRLSGGMALNEQFF. CDR3 DNA: TGTGCCAGCAGCCGACTATCAGGAGGGATGGCACTCAATGAGCAGTTCTTC.

This sequence joins TRBV2 and TRBJ2-5; 11 positions match TRBD2. The CDR3 has 15 residues. Germline-derived CDR1 and CDR2 are SNHLY and FYNNEI. V lost 5 bases to trimming and J lost 5 bases; unmatched junction nucleotides: 7. CDR3 residues: CASSPGTSGSETQYF. CDR3 nucleotide sequence: TGTGCCAGCAGTCCTGGGACTAGCGGTAGTGAGACCCAGTACTTC.

This chain uses TRBV5-5 with TRBJ1-5; D gene unclear. This CDR3 spans 15 amino acids. CDR1 and CDR2 from the germline V gene are SGHKS and YYEKEE (reference sequence). The V gene lost 4 bases and the J gene lost 0 bases, with 11 bases spanning the gap. CDR3 bases: TGTGCCAGCAGCCCCACACCCAATAGCAATCAGCCCCAGCATTTT. Protein: CASSPTPNSNQPQHF.

V and J are TRBV4-1 and TRBJ2-3; no clear D. Looked up from germline, CDR1 is MGHRA and CDR2 is YSYEKL. The CDR3 spans 13 residues. V was clipped by 2 bases and J by 1 base, with 4 bases between them. Written as DNA, the CDR3 is TGCGCCAGCAGCCAACCAGGCACAGATACGCAGTATTTT. It codes for CASSQPGTDTQYF.

The genes are TRBV7-8 and TRBJ1-1; perhaps TRBD1 as D (5 bases). Per germline, CDR1 SGHVS and CDR2 FQNEAQ. Trimming took 1 base from V and 0 from J, leaving 12 bases between them. The CDR3 spans 16 residues. This CDR3 reads CASSLGAGGMNTEAFF. In nucleotides, the CDR3 is TGTGCCAGCAGCTTAGGGGCCGGGGGAATGAACACTGAAGCTTTCTTT.

This chain connects TRBV18 to TRBJ2-1, with D maybe TRBD1 (6 bases). V lost 3 bases to trimming and J lost 6 bases, with 18 bases between them. CDR3 size: 16 residues. Germline V gene sequence: CDR1 KGHSH, CDR2 LQKENI. CDR3 DNA sequence: TGTGCCAGCTCACCCCGGGACATGGGCGTCCTCAATGAGCAGTTCTTC. Protein product: CASSPRDMGVLNEQFF.

The chain has TRBV5-1 and TRBJ2-3; D is unclear. The V end was cut by 4 bases, the J end by 0 bases, with 6 bases between. There are 13 residues in the CDR3. Germline assignment: CDR1 SGHRS and CDR2 YFSETQ. CDR3: CASSLDSTDTQYF. The CDR3 nucleotides are TGCGCCAGCAGCCTAGATAGCACAGATACGCAGTATTTT. The entire variable domain, with the rest obtained from reference TRBV5-1 and TRBJ2-3, is as follows: KAGVTQTPRYLIKTRGQQVTLSCSPISGHRSVSWYQQTPGQGLQFLFEYFSETQRNKGNFPGRFSGRQFSNSRSEMNVSTLELGDSALYLCASSLDSTDTQYFGPGTRLTVL.

The J gene is TRBJ1-1, the V gene TRBV6-5, with D possibly being TRBD1 (5 bases). The V and J ends lost 9 bases and 5 bases respectively, with 19 bases between them. This CDR3 is 14 amino acids long. CDR1 is MNHEY, CDR2 SVGAGI, per germline. The CDR3 spells CASGGGTSGTEAFF. The CDR3 DNA follows: TGTGCCAGTGGGGGGGGAACCTCGGGGACTGAAGCTTTCTTT.

The chain is built from TRBV5-1 and TRBJ1-1; D remains unclear. The CDR3 is made up of 14 amino acids. Trimming removed 2 bases at V and 1 base at J, with 9 bases between. Germline CDR1 and CDR2: SGHRS and YFSETQ. The CDR3 DNA reads TGCGCCAGCAGCTTAATAGCACAGAACACTGAAGCTTTCTTT. This sequence encodes CASSLIAQNTEAFF.

The chain uses TRBV7-2 and TRBJ2-1, with 10 bases lining up with TRBD2. The CDR3 sequence is 15 residues long. Germline trimming cut 4 bases from V and 4 bases from J; bases unmatched to any gene: 4. CDR1 is SGHTA, CDR2 FQGNSA, per germline. CDR3 sequence: CASSSTSGKYNEQFF. The CDR3 nucleotides are TGTGCCAGCAGCTCCACTAGCGGGAAATACAATGAGCAGTTCTTC.

The rearrangement links TRBV14 to TRBJ2-5, with TRBD1 identical over 7 bases. Germline V lookup: CDR1 SGHDN, CDR2 FVKESK. This CDR3 spans 15 amino acids. The J segment lost 1 base and the V segment lost 4 bases, leaving 6 bases of the junction unmatched. The CDR3 bases are TGTGCCAGCAGCCCTGATAGGGGGCCCCAAGAGACCCAGTACTTC. The encoded protein is CASSPDRGPQETQYF.

The V call is TRBV5-3, the J call TRBJ2-7, with 7 bases lining up with TRBD2. TRBV5-3 falls under the ORF class, with uncertain function. With 2 bases clipped from V and 0 bases from J, the junction kept 17 bases outside the gene matches. The CDR3 runs 19 residues. The CDR3 is CARSFHKYLAGHSSYEQYF. The CDR3 DNA is TGTGCCAGAAGCTTTCATAAATATTTAGCGGGCCACTCCTCCTACGAGCAGTACTTC.

The chain joins TRBV10-3 to TRBJ2-7; tentative D call: TRBD1 (6 bases). There are 14 residues in the CDR3. V was trimmed by 6 bases and J by 4 bases, leaving 16 bases between them. Germline V CDR1 and CDR2: ENHRY, SYGVKD. The CDR3 is CAISKTVQGYEQYF. Written as DNA, the CDR3 is TGTGCCATCAGCAAGACAGTCCAGGGGTACGAGCAGTACTTC.

The chain employs TRBV9 and TRBJ2-2, with D unresolved. The germline gives CDR1 SGDLS, CDR2 YYNGEE. Trimming took off 4 bases at V and 2 bases at J, with 6 bases between the two ends. This CDR3 contains 13 residues. CDR3 amino acids: CASSPLNTGELFF. The CDR3 region has the DNA TGTGCCAGCAGCCCCTTAAACACCGGGGAGCTGTTTTTT.